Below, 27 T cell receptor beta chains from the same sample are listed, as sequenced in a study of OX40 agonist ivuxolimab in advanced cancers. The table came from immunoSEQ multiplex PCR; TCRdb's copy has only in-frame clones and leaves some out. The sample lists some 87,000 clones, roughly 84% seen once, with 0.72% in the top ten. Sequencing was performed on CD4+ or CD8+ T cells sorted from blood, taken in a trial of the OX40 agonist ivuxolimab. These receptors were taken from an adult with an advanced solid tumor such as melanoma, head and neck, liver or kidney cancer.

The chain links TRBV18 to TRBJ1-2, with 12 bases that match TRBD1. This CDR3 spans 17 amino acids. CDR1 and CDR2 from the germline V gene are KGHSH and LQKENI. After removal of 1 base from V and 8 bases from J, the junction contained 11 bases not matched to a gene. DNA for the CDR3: TGTGCCAGCTCACCACTGGGGACAGGGGGCGCAACGGAGGGCTACACCTTC. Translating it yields CASSPLGTGGATEGYTF.

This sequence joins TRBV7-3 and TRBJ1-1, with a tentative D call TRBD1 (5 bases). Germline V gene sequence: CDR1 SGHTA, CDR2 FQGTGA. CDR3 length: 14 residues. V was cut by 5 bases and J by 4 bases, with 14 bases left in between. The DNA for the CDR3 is TGTGCCAGCAGCCTAGGCCGTGGGGGCACTGAAGCTTTCTTT. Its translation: CASSLGRGGTEAFF. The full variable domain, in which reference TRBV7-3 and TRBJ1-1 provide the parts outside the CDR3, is GAGVSQTPSNKVTEKGKYVELRCDPISGHTALYWYRQSLGQGPEFLIYFQGTGAADDSGLPNDRFFAVRPEGSVSTLKIQRTERGDSAVYLCASSLGRGGTEAFFGQGTRLTVV.

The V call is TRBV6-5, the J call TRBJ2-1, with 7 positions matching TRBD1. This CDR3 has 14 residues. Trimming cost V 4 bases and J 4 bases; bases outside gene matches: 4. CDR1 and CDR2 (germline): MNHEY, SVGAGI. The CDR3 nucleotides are TGTGCCAGCAGTTCCGGGACAGTATACAATGAGCAGTTCTTC. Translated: CASSSGTVYNEQFF.

The CDR3 DNA follows: TGTGCCAGCGGGTCTGGACTAGCGGGGGGAGGGGCCCAGTACTTC. This translates into CASGSGLAGGGAQYF. The J gene is TRBJ2-5, the V gene TRBV7-8; TRBD2 matches at 14 bases. Looked up from germline, CDR1 is SGHVS and CDR2 is FQNEAQ. CDR3 size: 15 residues. After removal of 8 bases from V and 9 bases from J, the junction contained 11 bases not matched to a gene.

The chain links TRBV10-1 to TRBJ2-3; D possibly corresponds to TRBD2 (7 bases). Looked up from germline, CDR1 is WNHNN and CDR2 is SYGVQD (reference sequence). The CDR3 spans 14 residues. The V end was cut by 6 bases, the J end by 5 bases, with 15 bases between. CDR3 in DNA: TGCGCCAGCAGATCCGGACTAGGGGGAGATACGCAGTATTTT. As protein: CASRSGLGGDTQYF.

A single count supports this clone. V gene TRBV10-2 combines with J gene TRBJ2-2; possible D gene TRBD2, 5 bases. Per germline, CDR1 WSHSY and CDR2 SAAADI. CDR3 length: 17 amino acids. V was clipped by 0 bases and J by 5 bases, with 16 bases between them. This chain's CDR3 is CASSESNTLRRTGELFF. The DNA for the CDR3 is TGCGCCAGCAGTGAGTCGAATACACTTCGGAGGACCGGGGAGCTGTTTTTT.

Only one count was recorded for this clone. DNA of the CDR3: TGTGCCAGCTCGCCCCAAGCAGATACGCAGTATTTT. This encodes CASSPQADTQYF. The rearrangement links TRBV18 to TRBJ2-3; D is uncertain. This CDR3 spans 12 amino acids. Germline CDR1 and CDR2: KGHSH and LQKENI. V was pared by 6 bases and J by 4 bases, with 8 bases between.

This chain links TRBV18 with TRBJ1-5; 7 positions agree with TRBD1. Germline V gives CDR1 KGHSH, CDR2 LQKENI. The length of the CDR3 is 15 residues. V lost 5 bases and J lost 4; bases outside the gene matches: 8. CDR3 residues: CASSTGTASNQPQHF. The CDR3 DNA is TGTGCCAGCTCAACCGGGACAGCTTCTAATCAGCCCCAGCATTTT.

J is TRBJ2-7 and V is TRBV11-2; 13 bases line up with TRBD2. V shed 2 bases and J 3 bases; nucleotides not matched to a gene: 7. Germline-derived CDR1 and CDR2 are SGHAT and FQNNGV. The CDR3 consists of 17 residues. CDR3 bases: TGTGCCAGCAGCTTAAGGACTAGCGGGAGCCACCACTACGAGCAGTACTTC. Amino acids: CASSLRTSGSHHYEQYF.

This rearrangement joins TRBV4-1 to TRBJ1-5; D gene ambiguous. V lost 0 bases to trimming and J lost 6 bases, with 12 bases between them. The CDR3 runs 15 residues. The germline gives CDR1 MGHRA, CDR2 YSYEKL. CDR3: CASSQDEGWRQPQHF. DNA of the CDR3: TGCGCCAGCAGCCAAGATGAAGGGTGGCGTCAGCCCCAGCATTTT.

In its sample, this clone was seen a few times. The CDR3 spells CASSLSRVTEAFF. CDR3 nucleotide sequence: TGTGCCAGCAGCTTAAGCAGGGTCACTGAAGCTTTCTTT. The V and J genes are TRBV7-3 and TRBJ1-1; weak D call: TRBD1 (5 bases). The CDR3 is made up of 13 amino acids. CDR1 and CDR2 (germline): SGHTA, FQGTGA. With 1 base removed from V and 4 bases from J, the gap between germline ends came to 7 bases.

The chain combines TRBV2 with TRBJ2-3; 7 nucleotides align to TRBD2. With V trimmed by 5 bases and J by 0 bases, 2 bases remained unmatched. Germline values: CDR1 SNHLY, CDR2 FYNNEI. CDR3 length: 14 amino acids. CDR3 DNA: TGTGCCAGCAGTAGCGGGACTAGCACAGATACGCAGTATTTT. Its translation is CASSSGTSTDTQYF.

Here the CDR3 DNA reads TGCGCCAGCAGGGATTCGGGAGGGCCGCTGAACGAGCAGTACTTC. It yields the protein CASRDSGGPLNEQYF. This chain joins TRBV10-2 and TRBJ2-5, with 8 bases aligning to TRBD2. The end of the DNA is better explained by TRBJ2-7, so the J call may be wrong. The CDR3 runs to 15 residues. The germline V gene has CDR1 WSHSY and CDR2 SAAADI.

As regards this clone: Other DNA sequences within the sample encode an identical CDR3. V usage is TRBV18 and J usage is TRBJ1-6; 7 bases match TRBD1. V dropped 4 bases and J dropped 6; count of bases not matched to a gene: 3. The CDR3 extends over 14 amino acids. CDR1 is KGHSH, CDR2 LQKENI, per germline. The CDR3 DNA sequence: TGTGCCAGCTCACGCGACAGGGCTAATTCACCCCTCCACTTT. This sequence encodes CASSRDRANSPLHF.

CDR3 DNA sequence: TGTGCCAGCAGCAGGGAGTCAGATACGCAGTATTTT. This codes for CASSRESDTQYF. V and J are TRBV2 and TRBJ2-3; D is tentatively TRBD1 or TRBD2 (5 bases each). CDR1 is SNHLY and CDR2 is FYNNEI in the germline V gene. Trimming took 6 bases from V and 4 from J, leaving 8 bases between them. CDR3 length equals 12 residues.

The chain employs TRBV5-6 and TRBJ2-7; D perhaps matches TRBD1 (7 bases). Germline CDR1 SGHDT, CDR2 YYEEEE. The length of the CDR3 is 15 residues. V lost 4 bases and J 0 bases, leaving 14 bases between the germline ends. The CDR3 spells CASSTTGRSSYEQYF. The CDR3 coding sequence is TGTGCCAGCAGCACGACAGGGAGGAGCTCCTACGAGCAGTACTTC. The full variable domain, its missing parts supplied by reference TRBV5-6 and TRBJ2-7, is DAGVTQSPTHLIKTRGQQVTLRCSPKSGHDTVSWYQQALGQGPQFIFQYYEEEERQRGNFPDRFSGHQFPNYSSELNVNALLLGDSALYLCASSTTGRSSYEQYFGPGTRLTVT.

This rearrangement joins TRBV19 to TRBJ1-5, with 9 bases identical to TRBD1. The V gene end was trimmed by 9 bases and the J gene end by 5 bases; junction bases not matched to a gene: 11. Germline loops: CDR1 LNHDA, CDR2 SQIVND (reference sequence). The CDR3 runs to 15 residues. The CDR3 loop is CASRTSRQGDQPQHF. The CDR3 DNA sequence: TGTGCCAGCCGTACGTCCCGACAGGGGGATCAGCCCCAGCATTTT.

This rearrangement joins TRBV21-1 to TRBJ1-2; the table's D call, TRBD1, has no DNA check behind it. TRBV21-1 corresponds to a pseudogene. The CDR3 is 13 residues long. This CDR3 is CASSKVQLYGYTF. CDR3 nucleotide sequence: TGTGCCAGCAGCAAAGTACAGCTCTATGGCTACACCTTC.

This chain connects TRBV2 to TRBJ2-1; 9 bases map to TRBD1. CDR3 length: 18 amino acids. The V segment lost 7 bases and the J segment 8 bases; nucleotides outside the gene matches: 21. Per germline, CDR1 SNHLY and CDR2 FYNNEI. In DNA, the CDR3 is TGTGCCAGCATATTTGACAGGGGGAGAAGTTCCAATGGCGATGAGCAGTTCTTC. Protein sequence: CASIFDRGRSSNGDEQFF. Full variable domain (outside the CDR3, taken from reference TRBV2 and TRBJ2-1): EPEVTQTPSHQVTQMGQEVILRCVPISNHLYFYWYRQILGQKVEFLVSFYNNEISEKSEIFDDQFSVERPDGSNFTLKIRSTKLEDSAMYFCASIFDRGRSSNGDEQFFGPGTRLTVL.

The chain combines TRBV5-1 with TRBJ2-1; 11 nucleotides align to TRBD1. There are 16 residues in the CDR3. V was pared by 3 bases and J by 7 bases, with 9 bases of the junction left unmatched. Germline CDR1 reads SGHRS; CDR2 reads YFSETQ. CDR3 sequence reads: CASSSGRTGGINEQFF. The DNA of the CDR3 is TGCGCCAGCAGCTCTGGCCGGACAGGGGGCATTAATGAGCAGTTCTTC.

The CDR3 DNA reads as TGTGCCAGCAGATTAGGGGAGGAGCAGTTCTTC. Its translation: CASRLGEEQFF. The genes are TRBV2 and TRBJ2-1; D possibly uses TRBD1 or TRBD2 (5 bases each). Germline loops: CDR1 SNHLY, CDR2 FYNNEI. The CDR3 runs 11 residues. V gave up 6 bases and J gave up 10 bases, with 10 bases separating them.

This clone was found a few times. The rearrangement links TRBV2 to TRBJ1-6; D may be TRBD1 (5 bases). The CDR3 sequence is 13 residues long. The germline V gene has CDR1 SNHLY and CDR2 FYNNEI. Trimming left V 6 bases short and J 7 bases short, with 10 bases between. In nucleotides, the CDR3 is TGTGCCAGCAGAGGGGAGGGAAATTCACCCCTCCACTTT. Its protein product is CASRGEGNSPLHF.

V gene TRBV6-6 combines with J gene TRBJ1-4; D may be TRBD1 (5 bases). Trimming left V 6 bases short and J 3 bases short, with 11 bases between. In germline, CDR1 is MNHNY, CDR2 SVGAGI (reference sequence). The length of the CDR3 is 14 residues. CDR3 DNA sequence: TGTGCCAGCAGACTACAGGCTCCTAATGAAAAACTGTTTTTT. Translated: CASRLQAPNEKLFF.

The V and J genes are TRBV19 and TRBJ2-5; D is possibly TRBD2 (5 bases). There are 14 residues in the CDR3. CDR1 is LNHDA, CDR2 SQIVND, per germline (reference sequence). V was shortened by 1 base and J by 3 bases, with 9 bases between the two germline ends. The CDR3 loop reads CASSIGLAEETQYF. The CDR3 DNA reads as TGTGCCAGTAGTATAGGGCTAGCAGAAGAGACCCAGTACTTC.

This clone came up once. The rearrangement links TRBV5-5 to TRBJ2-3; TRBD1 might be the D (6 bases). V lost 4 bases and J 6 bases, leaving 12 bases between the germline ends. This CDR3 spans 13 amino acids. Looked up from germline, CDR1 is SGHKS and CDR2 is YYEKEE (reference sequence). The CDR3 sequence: CASSPTGIDTQYF. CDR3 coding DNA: TGTGCCAGCAGCCCCACAGGGATCGATACGCAGTATTTT.

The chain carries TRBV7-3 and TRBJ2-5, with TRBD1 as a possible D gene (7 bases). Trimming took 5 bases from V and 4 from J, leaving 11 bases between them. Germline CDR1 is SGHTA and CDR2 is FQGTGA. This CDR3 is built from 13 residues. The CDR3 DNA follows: TGTGCCAGCAGCCGACAGGGAGGAGAGACCCAGTACTTC. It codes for CASSRQGGETQYF.

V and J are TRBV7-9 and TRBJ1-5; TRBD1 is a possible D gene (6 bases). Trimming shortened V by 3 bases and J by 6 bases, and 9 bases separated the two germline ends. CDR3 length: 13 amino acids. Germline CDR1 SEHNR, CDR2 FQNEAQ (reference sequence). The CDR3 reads CASSFKGGQPQHF. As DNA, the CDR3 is TGTGCCAGCAGCTTTAAGGGGGGTCAGCCCCAGCATTTT.